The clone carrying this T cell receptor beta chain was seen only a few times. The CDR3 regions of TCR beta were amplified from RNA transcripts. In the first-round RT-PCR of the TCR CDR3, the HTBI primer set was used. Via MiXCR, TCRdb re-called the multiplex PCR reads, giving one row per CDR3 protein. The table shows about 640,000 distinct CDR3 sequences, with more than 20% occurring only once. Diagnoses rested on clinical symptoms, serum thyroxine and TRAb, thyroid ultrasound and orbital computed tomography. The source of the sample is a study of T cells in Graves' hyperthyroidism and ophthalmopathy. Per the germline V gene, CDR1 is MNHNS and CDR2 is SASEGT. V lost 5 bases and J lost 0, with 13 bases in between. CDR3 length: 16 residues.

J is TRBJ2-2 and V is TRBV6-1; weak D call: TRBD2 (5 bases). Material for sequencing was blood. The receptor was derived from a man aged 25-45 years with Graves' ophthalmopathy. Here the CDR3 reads CASSRAGSANTGELFF. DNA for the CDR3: TGTGCCAGCAGTAGGGCGGGTAGCGCGAACACCGGGGAGCTGTTTTTT.